The entry that follows covers one T cell receptor (beta chain) sequence. The antigen remains undetermined. The CDR3 has 15 residues. Germline CDR1 reads MRHNA; CDR2 reads SNTAGT. The V segment lost 4 bases and the J segment 2 bases; nucleotides outside the gene matches: 1. The repertoire was sequenced with immunoSEQ multiplex PCR; TCRdb's copy has only in-frame clones and lacks some. Of 15,000 to 20,000 clones in the sample, about 75% were seen once. The data were obtained in a study of T cell repertoires in ileal Crohn's disease. For the study at large: Every patient was operated on for stricturing (approximately 60%) or penetrating (about 40%) complications.

Whole-study results and caveats: Sorted CD8 T cells held more high-frequency clones than CD4. Active smokers at surgery had more clonal expansions than non-smokers.

The chain joins TRBV6-4 to TRBJ2-5; TRBD2 agrees at 13 bases. The receptor was derived from an adult with Crohn's disease. The sample consisted of ileal tissue. The CDR3 loop is CASSVTSGGQETQYF. CDR3 coding DNA: TGTGCCAGCAGTGTGACTAGCGGGGGGCAAGAGACCCAGTACTTC.